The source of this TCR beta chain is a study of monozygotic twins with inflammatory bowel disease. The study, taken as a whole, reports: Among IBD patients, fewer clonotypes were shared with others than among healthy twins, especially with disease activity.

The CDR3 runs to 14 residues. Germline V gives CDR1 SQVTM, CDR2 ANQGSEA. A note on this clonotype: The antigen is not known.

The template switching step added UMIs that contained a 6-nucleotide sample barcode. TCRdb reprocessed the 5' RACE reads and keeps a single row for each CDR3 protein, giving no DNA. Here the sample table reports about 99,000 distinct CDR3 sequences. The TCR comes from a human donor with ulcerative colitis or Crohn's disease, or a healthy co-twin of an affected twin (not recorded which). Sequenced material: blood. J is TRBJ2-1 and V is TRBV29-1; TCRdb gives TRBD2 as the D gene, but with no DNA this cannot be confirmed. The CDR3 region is CSVIAGGFYNEQFF.